A single sample is the source of the 13 T cell receptor beta chains below, sequenced in a study of cytomegalovirus exposure and HLA in healthy donors. The PCR ran on 60 Vbeta and 13 Jbeta primers. The repertoire was sequenced with immunoSEQ multiplex PCR; TCRdb's copy has only in-frame clones and lacks some. This sample has about 160,000 clones, with roughly 80% found just once. Sequencing was done on a sample of PBMCs. The receptors were sampled from a male donor in good health and CMV-seronegative.

The rearrangement uses TRBV19 and TRBJ1-1; 7 positions match TRBD1. V shed 8 bases and J 0 bases; nucleotides not matched to a gene: 15. The CDR3 covers 17 residues. Germline CDR1 is LNHDA and CDR2 is SQIVND (reference sequence). The CDR3 region has the DNA TGTGCCAGTCGCTCTATAGCCCGGGGACAGATGAACACTGAAGCTTTCTTT. Its protein is CASRSIARGQMNTEAFF. The full variable domain, completed using reference TRBV19 and TRBJ1-1, is DGGITQSPKYLFRKEGQNVTLSCEQNLNHDAMYWYRQDPGQGLRLIYYSQIVNDFQKGDIAEGYSVSREKKESFPLTVTSAQKNPTAFYLCASRSIARGQMNTEAFFGQGTRLTVV.

V gene TRBV7-3 combines with J gene TRBJ2-1; 10 bases align to TRBD2. From germline, CDR1 is SGHTA and CDR2 FQGTGA. Germline trimming cut 5 bases from V and 2 bases from J; bases unmatched to any gene: 6. The CDR3 length is 16 residues. The CDR3, as DNA: TGTGCCAGCAGCCGACTAGCGGGTGTCACCTACAATGAGCAGTTCTTC. Its translation is CASSRLAGVTYNEQFF.

The rearrangement links TRBV7-3 to TRBJ2-3; TRBD2 aligns across 12 bases. Germline CDR1 is SGHTA and CDR2 is FQGTGA. The CDR3 loop spans 18 amino acids. Trimming took 0 bases from V and 0 from J; bases not matched to a gene: 4. The CDR3 sequence is CASSLTRLAGGSTDTQYF. Here the CDR3 DNA reads TGTGCCAGCAGCTTAACCCGTCTAGCGGGGGGGAGCACAGATACGCAGTATTTT. Full variable domain (remainder filled in from reference TRBV7-3 and TRBJ2-3): GAGVSQTPSNKVTEKGKYVELRCDPISGHTALYWYRQSLGQGPEFLIYFQGTGAADDSGLPNDRFFAVRPEGSVSTLKIQRTERGDSAVYLCASSLTRLAGGSTDTQYFGPGTRLTVL.

The gene calls are TRBV4-3 and TRBJ2-1; 14 positions match TRBD2. There are 16 residues in the CDR3. The junction had 2 bases not matched to a gene; V was cut back by 4 bases and J by 3 bases. Germline assignment: CDR1 LGHNA and CDR2 YSLEER. Written as DNA, the CDR3 is TGCGCCAGCAGCCGCGGGACTAGCGGGAGCTACAATGAGCAGTTCTTC. This encodes CASSRGTSGSYNEQFF.

This clone was counted a single time. This chain joins TRBV6-4 and TRBJ2-7; the match to TRBD1 covers 10 bases. J was trimmed by 3 bases and V by 7 bases; bases with no gene match: 6. This CDR3 spans 14 amino acids. Germline loops: CDR1 MRHNA, CDR2 SNTAGT. In DNA, the CDR3 is TGTGCCAGCACCGGGACAGGGGCTAACTACGAGCAGTACTTC. This translates into CASTGTGANYEQYF.

The chain is built from TRBV6-5 and TRBJ2-5; D unclear. V lost 8 bases and J 3 bases, leaving 13 bases between the germline ends. The germline CDR1 and CDR2 sequences are MNHEY and SVGAGI. This CDR3 is 13 amino acids long. CDR3 region: CASGRNYEETQYF. CDR3 DNA sequence: TGTGCCAGCGGTCGGAACTACGAAGAGACCCAGTACTTC.

There are a few counts of this clone. V and J are TRBV6-5 and TRBJ1-1, with D perhaps TRBD1 (6 bases). Between the trimmed V and J ends, which lost 2 bases and 0 bases, there was a span of 10 bases. The V gene's germline CDR1 is MNHEY and CDR2 SVGAGI. This CDR3 has 15 residues. The CDR3, as DNA: TGTGCCAGCAGTTACCGGACAGCCATGAACACTGAAGCTTTCTTT. Translated: CASSYRTAMNTEAFF.

The V call is TRBV7-6, the J call TRBJ2-3, with D possibly matching TRBD2 (7 bases). Germline CDR1 reads SGHVS; CDR2 reads FNYEAQ. V shed 0 bases and J shed 6 bases, with 10 bases lying between them. The CDR3 extends over 14 amino acids. The CDR3 DNA is TGTGCCAGCAGCTTAGCGCGGGGGCACGATACGCAGTATTTT. As protein: CASSLARGHDTQYF.

V usage is TRBV27 and J usage is TRBJ1-1; possible D gene TRBD1, 6 bases. Trimming left V 1 base short and J 4 bases short, with 19 bases between. The CDR3 has 17 amino acids. From germline, CDR1 is MNHEY and CDR2 SMNVEV (reference sequence). The CDR3 DNA is TGTGCCAGCAGTTTATATCAGGGGAGTAGTGATGGCACTGAAGCTTTCTTT. The encoded protein is CASSLYQGSSDGTEAFF.

The chain carries TRBV6-5 and TRBJ2-6; the D is unclear. Trimming removed 6 bases from V and 3 bases from J, with 9 bases in between. The V gene's germline CDR1 is MNHEY and CDR2 SVGAGI. This CDR3 has 14 amino acids. DNA of the CDR3: TGTGCCAGCAGCCGTCGACTTGGGGCCAACGTCCTGACTTTC. Translating it yields CASSRRLGANVLTF.

The chain joins TRBV29-1 to TRBJ2-7, with 7 bases lining up with TRBD1. J was trimmed by 5 bases and V by 4 bases; bases with no gene match: 8. The CDR3 is 13 amino acids. Germline CDR1 SQVTM, CDR2 ANQGSEA. CDR3 amino acids: CSVGQGFRHEQYF. The CDR3 DNA reads TGCAGCGTTGGACAGGGTTTCAGACACGAGCAGTACTTC.

CDR3: CAILPAGGPDTQYF. The CDR3 bases are TGTGCCATCCTTCCCGCAGGGGGCCCAGATACGCAGTATTTT. V gene TRBV10-3 combines with J gene TRBJ2-3; the match to TRBD1 covers 8 bases. The germline CDR1 and CDR2 sequences are ENHRY and SYGVKD. Trimming at V came to 8 bases and at J to 4 bases, leaving 8 bases not matched to a gene. CDR3 length: 14 residues.

The rearrangement links TRBV5-6 to TRBJ2-7; D ambiguous. The CDR3 has 15 amino acids. V dropped 0 bases and J dropped 0 bases, with 10 bases sitting between them. Germline CDR1 is SGHDT and CDR2 is YYEEEE. CDR3 in DNA: TGTGCCAGCAGCTTGGTTTCTTTTAGCTCCTACGAGCAGTACTTC. Protein sequence: CASSLVSFSSYEQYF.